Reported below is one T cell receptor (beta chain). This clonotype was observed a handful of times. What this receptor recognizes is not known. One base away there is no much larger clone; base qualities are not given. TCR beta VDJ combination and CDR3 sequence profiling used genomic DNA as the template. An Illumina HiSeq 2000 was the platform used for TCR repertoire sequencing. The original pipeline was this. Repertoire assessment relied on Simpson's diversity index, CDR3 size and DJ length profiles, and TRBV/TRBJ rearrangement plots. The most abundant DNA sequence in the deep sequencing data was defined as the immunodominant clone. CDR3 amino acid sequences were screened for sharing across subjects and compared with published repertoires and the VDJdb database. TCRdb reanalyzed the raw reads on its own, using fastp at Q25 for trimming and MiXCR for clone calling, and kept in-frame beta chains. CDR3 protein duplicates are merged, each entry listing the most common genes and DNA. TCRdb's processing, not the authors' own work, is the source of the V and J calls. Here the sample has around 120,000 distinct CDR3 sequences; over 30% occur a single time. The ten largest clones take up around 2.7% of the sample.

These data are taken from a study of CD8+CD57+ T cells in acquired aplastic anemia (dated by TCRdb to between 2018 and 2020). About the study as a whole: A mean of around 3.2 ug of DNA, ranging from about 0.17 to 30 ug, was extracted from sorted CD4+ and CD8+ cells. A CD8+CD57+ expansion meant a frequency higher than the mean frequency seen in healthy subjects.

Expansion of CD8+CD57+ cells had been shown by flow cytometry in the patients chosen for sequencing. Severe acquired aplastic anemia was diagnosed in all patients according to International Study of Aplastic Anemia and Agranulocytosis and Camitta criteria. No therapy had been received by the patients at the time of blood sampling. In the study, sorted CD4+ and CD8+ blood T cells from patients with severe aplastic anemia and from healthy subjects underwent deep sequencing of TCR repertoires. Patients were enrolled in the USA under clinicaltrials.gov protocols 00001620, 01623167, 00001397, 00071045, 00081523 and 00961064. Ficoll-Paque density gradient centrifugation was used to isolate peripheral blood mononuclear cells. Before DNA was extracted, CD4+ and CD8+ T cells were sorted using either FACS or magnetic beads. General study outcomes and caveats: Patients and healthy controls showed no significant difference in CD8+ Simpson's diversity (P=0.060). Approximately 27 CD8+ CDR3 sequences were found in both patients and controls but appeared to be highly expressed in patients and within the immunodominant clones of the patients.

CDR1 KGHSH and CDR2 LQKENI are derived from the germline V gene. Cut back by 2 bases and 6 bases, the V and J ends lie 13 bases apart. The CDR3 goes from the cysteine to the phenylalanine over 14 residues. Only CDR3 DNA remains: 42 bases, in frame from the first base. The source material was sorted CD4+, CD8+, or CD8+CD57+ T cells (not recorded which) from PBMCs. The chain couples TRBV18 to TRBJ1-1; no confident D gene assignment can be made. The receptor was derived from a human donor with aplastic anemia. The CDR3 region: CASSPMRSLSEAFF. The sequence in DNA is TGTGCCAGCTCACCAATGAGGAGTTTGTCTGAAGCTTTCTTT.